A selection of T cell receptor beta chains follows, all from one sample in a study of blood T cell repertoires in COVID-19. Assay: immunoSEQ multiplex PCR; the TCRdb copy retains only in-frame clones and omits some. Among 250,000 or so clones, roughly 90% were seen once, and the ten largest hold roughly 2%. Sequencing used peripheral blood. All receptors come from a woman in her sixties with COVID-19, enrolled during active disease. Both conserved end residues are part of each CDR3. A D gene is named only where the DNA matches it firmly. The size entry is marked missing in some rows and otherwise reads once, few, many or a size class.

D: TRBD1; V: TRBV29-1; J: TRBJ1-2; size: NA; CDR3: CSVVTGQINYGYTF
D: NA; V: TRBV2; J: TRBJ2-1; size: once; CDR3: CASRRPGEPYNEQFF
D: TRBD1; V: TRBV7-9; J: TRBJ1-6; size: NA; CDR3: CASSLGDRGEPLHF
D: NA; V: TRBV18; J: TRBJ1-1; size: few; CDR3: CASSPGQGRDTEAFF
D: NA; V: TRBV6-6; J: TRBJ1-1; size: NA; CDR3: CASSYFRGNGNTEAFF
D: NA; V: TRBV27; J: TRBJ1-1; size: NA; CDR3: CASSPGHLNTEAFF
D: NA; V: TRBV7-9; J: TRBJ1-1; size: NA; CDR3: CASSLDLLSAEAFF
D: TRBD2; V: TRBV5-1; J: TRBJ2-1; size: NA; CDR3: CASSPLVDSGGANNEQFF
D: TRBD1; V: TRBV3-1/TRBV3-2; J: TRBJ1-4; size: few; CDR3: CASSRDGTGGNSVFF
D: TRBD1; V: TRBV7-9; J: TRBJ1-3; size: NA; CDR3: CASSLTVTGDSGNTIYF
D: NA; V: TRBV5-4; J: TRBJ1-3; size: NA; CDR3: CASSLFGGTQRGSSGNTIYF
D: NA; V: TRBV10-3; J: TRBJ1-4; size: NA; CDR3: CAIQNSENEKLFF
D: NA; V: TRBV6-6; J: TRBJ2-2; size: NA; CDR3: CASSYYIPTGELFF
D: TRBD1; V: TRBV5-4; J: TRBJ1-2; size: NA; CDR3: CASSLGGQGLYGYTF
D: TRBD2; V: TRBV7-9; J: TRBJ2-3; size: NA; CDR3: CASSLVQRGGGDTQYF
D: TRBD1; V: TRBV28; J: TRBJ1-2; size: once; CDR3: CASSFWTTGGNYGYTF
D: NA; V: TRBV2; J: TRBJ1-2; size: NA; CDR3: CASSETRRNSYGYTF
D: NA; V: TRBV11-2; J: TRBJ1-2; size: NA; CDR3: CASSQNQYGYTF
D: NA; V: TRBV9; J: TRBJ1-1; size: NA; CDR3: CASSPNTGGTEAFF
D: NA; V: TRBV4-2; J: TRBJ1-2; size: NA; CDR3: CASSQDYRGALYGYTF
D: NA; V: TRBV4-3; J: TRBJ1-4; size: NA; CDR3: CASSQFGRSAGRANEKLFF
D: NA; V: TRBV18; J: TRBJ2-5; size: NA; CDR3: CASSSTGSGETQYF
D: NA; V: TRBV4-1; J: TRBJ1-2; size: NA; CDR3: CASSQDRGQRNYGYTF
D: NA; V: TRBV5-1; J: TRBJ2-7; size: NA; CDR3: CASSFRYEQYF
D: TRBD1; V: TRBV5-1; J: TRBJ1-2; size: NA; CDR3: CASSSDWTGNYGYTF
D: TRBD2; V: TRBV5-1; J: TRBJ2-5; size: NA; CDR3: CASSLAGAQETQYF
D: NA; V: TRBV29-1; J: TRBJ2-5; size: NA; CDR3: CSVVVGARETQYF
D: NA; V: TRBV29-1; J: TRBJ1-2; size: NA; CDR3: CSVDQGLGYGYTF
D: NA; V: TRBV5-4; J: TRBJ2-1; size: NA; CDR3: CASSLRGPPNNEQFF
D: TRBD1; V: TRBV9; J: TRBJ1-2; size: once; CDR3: CASSSDRTGISYGYTF
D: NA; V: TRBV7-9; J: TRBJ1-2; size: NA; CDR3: CASSLLFGGLYGYTF
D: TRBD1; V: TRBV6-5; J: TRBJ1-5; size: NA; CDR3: CASTWDRGNNQPQHF
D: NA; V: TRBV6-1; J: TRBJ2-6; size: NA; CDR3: CASSERQHSGANVLTF
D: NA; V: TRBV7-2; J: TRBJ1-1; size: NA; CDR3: CASSQVLGNTEAFF
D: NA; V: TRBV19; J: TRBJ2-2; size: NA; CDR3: CASIPGYTGELFF
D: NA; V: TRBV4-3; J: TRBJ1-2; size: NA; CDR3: CASSQGTGISYGYTF
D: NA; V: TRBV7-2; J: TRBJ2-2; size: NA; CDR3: CASSSSRGNTGELFF